This T cell receptor (beta chain) was sequenced for a study of CD8 T cells in Susac syndrome. This CDR3 comprises 15 residues. V lost 7 bases and J lost 0, with 13 bases in between. The germline V gene encodes CDR1 ENHRY and CDR2 SYGVKD. RNA in amounts of about 0.45 to 1 ug was reverse transcribed with random hexamers. By means of immunoSEQ multiplex PCR, TCR beta CDR3 spanning 54 Vbeta and 13 Jbeta underwent amplification. Using its own MiXCR run on the immunoSEQ multiplex PCR reads, TCRdb lists one record per CDR3 protein. The sample has 150,000 to 200,000 distinct CDR3 sequences, around 92% seen once. Sequencing of TCR beta drew on CD8+ and CD4+ T cells from blood. Matching for age and sex applied to the controls, who were healthy donors. Worth noting for this clonotype: Its matching antigen is unknown.

Findings and limits, study-wide: The study recognized that its TCR sequencing and HLA analysis covered a relatively small number of individuals.

Material: CD4+ T cells from PBMCs. This receptor was taken from a human donor in good health. The rearrangement joins TRBV10-3 to TRBJ2-1; D is unresolved. In DNA form, the CDR3 reads TGTGCCATCAACCCGGTGGTTAGCTCCTACAATGAGCAGTTCTTC. Translated: CAINPVVSSYNEQFF.